This T cell receptor (beta chain) was sequenced in a study of spatial heterogeneity in lung cancer (dated by TCRdb to the late 2010s). As for the study more broadly: Beta-chain transcripts were consistently detected in greater numbers than alpha-chain transcripts, which likely reflects a higher abundance of beta-chain transcripts. A strong correlation was found between TCR transcript counts in tumor regions and a T cell transcriptional module score from matched bulk RNA-seq. Nonsynonymous mutation counts, determined by whole-exome sequencing of tumor tissue, were related to TCR repertoire features. Both alpha and beta chains were TCR-sequenced in samples taken at surgery, namely 220 tumor regions, 62 to 65 matched nontumor lung samples and 56 PBMC samples. TCR alpha and beta repertoires were quantitatively compared across multiple tumor regions, matched nontumor lung and blood in non-small cell lung cancer. In the raw uncorrected reads, each unique combination of TCR and UMI appeared on average more than ten times. The study at large found these results: Counts of ubiquitous and regional expanded TCRs correlated with counts of ubiquitous and regional nonsynonymous mutations, respectively. Confirming at a functional level the hypothesis that regional TCRs recognize regional mutations was considered to require additional single-cell paired TCR alpha and beta sequencing. The tumor nonsynonymous mutation count correlated with the number of expanded alpha and beta TCRs within the tumor. Estimated TCR-seq coverage of tumor T cells was only roughly 7% for alpha chains and roughly 13% for beta chains.

Library prep was done by 5' RACE. The sample was run on a NextSeq 500. In the TCR library protocol, a unique molecular identifier was attached to each TCR cDNA molecule so that PCR and sequencing errors could be corrected. Per the source publication's procedure: TCR identification, UMI-based error correction and CDR3 extraction were performed with Decombinator tools. TCRs above a frequency of 2 per 1,000, corresponding to the top 1% of the tumor frequency distribution, were defined as expanded. Expanded tumor TCRs statistically deemed absent (corrected P<0.05) from at least one tumor region were classed as regional, and all other expanded tumor TCRs were classed as ubiquitous. Each repertoire was subsampled 100 times to 5,000 TCRs, after which Renyi diversity was computed with the R vegan package. To build CDR3 similarity networks, amino acid triplet string-kernel similarity was used, and CDR3s were connected when their pairwise similarity was above 0.82. TCRdb cleaned the public reads at Q25 with fastp, built clones with MiXCR and kept in-frame beta chains. Rows with a matching CDR3 protein are joined into one entry that keeps the most common DNA and genes. Clone size and V and J calls follow TCRdb, not the original study. The sample includes 8,000 to 10,000 distinct CDR3 sequences, with roughly 9.4% observed a single time. The top ten clonotypes cover around 13% of the sample.

This clonotype was recorded a few times. The antigen it recognizes is unknown. Per-nucleotide qualities are absent, and no much larger clonotype sits a single base away. The time point label on this specimen signifies: sample taken at primary tumor resection. Donors were around 71 patients with early-stage, untreated non-small cell lung cancer from the lung TRACERx cohort. Without any cell sorting, TCR sequencing was performed on whole RNA extracted either from tumor and nontumor lung tissue or from cryopreserved PBMC samples. Patients were selected for TCR sequencing only if sufficient RNA was available from at least two tumor regions. A lung pathologist reviewed the tumor and adjacent nontumor lung specimens before the specimens were selected. The sequencing here drew on lung tumor tissue, taken at surgery. This clonotype was obtained from a female donor with early-stage non-small cell lung cancer.

The DNA sequence is given as TGCGCCAGCAGGGCCAGGAAATCCTACGAGCAGTACTTC. Its translation is CASRARKSYEQYF. The chain employs TRBV4-1 and TRBJ2-7; the D gene remains uncertain. V sheds 6 bases and J sheds 1 base, leaving 10 bases between their ends. The CDR3 goes from the cysteine to the phenylalanine over 13 residues. Only the CDR3 portion is preserved as DNA: 39 bases, with reading frame beginning at the first base. According to the germline V gene, CDR1 reads MGHRA and CDR2 reads YSYEKL.